Listed here is a single T cell receptor (beta chain). Its specificity is unknown. These data belong to a study of OX40 agonist ivuxolimab in advanced cancers. Study-level background: Those enrolled were 70% to 85% male, with a mean age of roughly 60 years and ages from about 20 to 85. Three patients had partial responses: one hepatocellular carcinoma, two cutaneous melanoma.

Trimming took 4 bases from V and 4 from J; bases not matched to a gene: 16. The germline V gene encodes CDR1 SEHNR and CDR2 FQNEAQ (reference sequence). CDR3 length: 18 residues. This table comes from immunoSEQ multiplex PCR, and its TCRdb copy is limited to in-frame clones, with some not included. In the table there are fewer than 40,000 clones, less than 90% of which are singletons. Study observations and caveats: CD4+ and CD8+ blood T cells expanded clonally by week 6 at 0.1 to 3.0 mg/kg.

The TCR originated in an adult with an advanced solid tumor such as melanoma, head and neck, liver or kidney cancer. Specimen: CD4+ or CD8+ T cells sorted from blood, collected in a trial of the OX40 agonist ivuxolimab. This chain uses TRBV7-9 with TRBJ2-5; TRBD2 matches at 9 bases. CDR3 in amino acids: CASSSSDSTRAGGETQYF. CDR3 sequence (DNA): TGTGCCAGCAGCTCCTCAGACTCGACGCGAGCGGGGGGAGAGACCCAGTACTTC.